Listed below are T cell receptor beta chains from one sample, sequenced in a study of cytomegalovirus exposure and HLA in healthy donors. Sequenced by immunoSEQ multiplex PCR; TCRdb stores in-frame clones only, minus some. Among 70,000 to 95,000 clones listed, around 77% were seen once. Sequencing input: PBMCs. The receptors were gathered from a man aged 50 to 59 in good health and CMV-seronegative. CDR3s include the opening cysteine and the closing phenylalanine or tryptophan. D genes are given only for firm matches. Rows give clone size only sometimes, using once, few, many, or a class for an expanded clone.

v_gene,j_gene,d_gene,abundance,CDR3nt,CDR3aa
TRBV11-2,TRBJ2-2,-,-,TGTGCCTCCTCTGCGGGAACTCTCACCGGGGAGCTGTTTTTT,CASSAGTLTGELFF
TRBV4-2,TRBJ2-5,-,-,TGTGCCAGCAGCCAACAGATCCTCCAAGAGACCCAGTACTTC,CASSQQILQETQYF
TRBV7-7,TRBJ2-3,TRBD2,-,TGTGCTAGCAGCTTAACCGCAGCGGGGGGGAGCACAGATACGCAGTATTTT,CASSLTAAGGSTDTQYF
TRBV5-1,TRBJ2-7,TRBD1,few,TGCGCCAGCAGCTCAGGGGGCGCAGCGGGCCACGAGCAGTACTTC,CASSSGGAAGHEQYF
TRBV5-4,TRBJ2-7,TRBD1,-,TGTGCCAGCAGCACTGACAGGGTAGGGCAGTACTTC,CASSTDRVGQYF
TRBV4-1,TRBJ1-1,-,-,TGCGCCAGCAGCCAAGGGTCACAGGGCGGCACTGAAGCTTTCTTT,CASSQGSQGGTEAFF
TRBV28,TRBJ2-6,-,-,TGTGCCAGCAGTCTGAGGCAGGGATTCTCTGGGGCCAACGTCCTGACTTTC,CASSLRQGFSGANVLTF
TRBV6-5,TRBJ2-7,-,-,TGTGCCAGCTTTGGCCCCTACGAGCAGTACTTC,CASFGPYEQYF
TRBV7-9,TRBJ2-5,TRBD2,once,TGTGCCAGCAGCTTAGTCGGGGGGGCTCTAGAGACCCAGTACTTC,CASSLVGGALETQYF
TRBV7-9,TRBJ2-5,TRBD2,-,TGTGCCAGCAGCCCTCTGGGCGGGGGGGTCCAAGAGACCCAGTACTTC,CASSPLGGGVQETQYF
TRBV28,TRBJ2-5,TRBD2,few,TGTGCCAGCAGTACCAGCGGGGGGGTGGAGACCCAGTACTTC,CASSTSGGVETQYF
TRBV19,TRBJ2-3,TRBD1,-,TGTGCCAGTAGTATAGGTGGACAGGGGATTTCAGATACGCAGTATTTT,CASSIGGQGISDTQYF
TRBV7-3,TRBJ2-7,TRBD2,-,TGTGCCAGCAGCTTTTTAGCGGGGAGCTCCTACGAGCAGTACTTC,CASSFLAGSSYEQYF
TRBV10-3,TRBJ2-5,-,-,TGTGCCATCAGTGAGTCTCGGAGGGAGACCCAGTACTTC,CAISESRRETQYF
TRBV5-4,TRBJ2-3,-,-,TGTGCCAGCAGCTTAACTGTTAGTGGGGGGGCAACAGATACGCAGTATTTT,CASSLTVSGGATDTQYF
TRBV11-2,TRBJ2-6,-,-,TGTGCCAGCAGCCCTCGAGGCTTATCTGGGGCCAACGTCCTGACTTTC,CASSPRGLSGANVLTF
TRBV14,TRBJ2-3,TRBD2,-,TGTGCCAGCACCCTCGGGGGGAATACGCAGTATTTT,CASTLGGNTQYF
TRBV5-1,TRBJ1-1,-,-,TGCGCCAGCAGCTTGGAAGTCGGGGGTGCTGAAGCTTTCTTT,CASSLEVGGAEAFF
TRBV12-5,TRBJ2-4,TRBD1,few,TGTGCTAGTGGTTTTGGCCAGACAGGGGGGAACATTCAGTACTTC,CASGFGQTGGNIQYF
TRBV14,TRBJ2-3,TRBD1,-,TGTGCCAGCAGCCCCATTGGACAGGGCCCAGATACGCAGTATTTT,CASSPIGQGPDTQYF
TRBV19,TRBJ1-4,-,few,TGTGCCAGTAACCGTCGTGGGGGCGCAACTAATGAAAAACTGTTTTTT,CASNRRGGATNEKLFF
TRBV19,TRBJ2-7,-,-,TGTGCCAGTAGTTCCGGGACATCCGACTACGAGCAGTACTTC,CASSSGTSDYEQYF
TRBV6-1,TRBJ1-2,TRBD1,few,TGTGCCAGTCAAAGAGGACAGGGAGGCTACACCTTC,CASQRGQGGYTF
TRBV7-2,TRBJ2-2,TRBD2,-,TGTGCCAGCAGCTTAGTCCCGGGACTAGCGGGGGGGTGGGAGCTGTTTTTT,CASSLVPGLAGGWELFF
TRBV11-1,TRBJ2-1,TRBD2,-,TGTGCCAGCAGCTTAGGCGGGGGATTTTACAATGAGCAGTTCTTC,CASSLGGGFYNEQFF
TRBV4-3,TRBJ2-1,TRBD2,-,TGCGCCAGCAGCCAAGAAAAGTCAGGGAGGGATGAGCAGTTCTTC,CASSQEKSGRDEQFF
TRBV7-3,TRBJ1-1,-,-,TGTGCCAGCAGCTATACAGTGGGCACTGAAGCTTTCTTT,CASSYTVGTEAFF
TRBV7-8,TRBJ2-1,-,few,TGTGCCAGCACCTCCCGCATACAGGGTGGGTCCAAAAATGAGCAGTTCTTC,CASTSRIQGGSKNEQFF
TRBV11-3,TRBJ1-3,TRBD1,few,TGTGCCAGCAGCTTCCGACAGGGGGAAGGAAACACCATATATTTT,CASSFRQGEGNTIYF
TRBV19,TRBJ1-6,-,-,TGTGCCAGTAGTATCGGGTCGTCACCCCTCCACTTT,CASSIGSSPLHF
TRBV5-1,TRBJ2-7,TRBD1,-,TGCGCCAGCAGCTTTAGTACCGGGACAGGGACTGACGAGCAGTACTTC,CASSFSTGTGTDEQYF
TRBV4-2,TRBJ2-1,TRBD2,-,TGTGCCAGCAGCCAAGATCTAGCGGGGTCCTACAATGAGCAGTTCTTC,CASSQDLAGSYNEQFF
TRBV6-1,TRBJ2-7,-,few,TGTGCCAGCGGGGAGCTTCTAGGGGAGCAGTACTTC,CASGELLGEQYF
TRBV19,TRBJ1-1,-,few,TGTGCCAGCGAGATGGGGCCCAACACTGAAGCTTTCTTT,CASEMGPNTEAFF
TRBV7-2,TRBJ1-2,TRBD1,-,TGTGCCAGCAGCCCCGGCACAGGGGGCTCATTCAACTATGGCTACACCTTC,CASSPGTGGSFNYGYTF
TRBV30,TRBJ2-3,-,-,TGTGCCTGGAGTGTACACAGTTCGGTATTCACAGATACGCAGTATTTT,CAWSVHSSVFTDTQYF
TRBV15,TRBJ2-3,TRBD2,-,TGTGCCACCAGCGGGGGACTAGCGGGGCGAGCAGATACGCAGTATTTT,CATSGGLAGRADTQYF
TRBV5-1,TRBJ2-3,-,-,TGCGCCAGCAGCTCTCGAGAGGGTGATACGCAGTATTTT,CASSSREGDTQYF
TRBV11-2,TRBJ2-3,-,once,TGTGCCAGCAGCTTAGCTAGCACAGATACGCAGTATTTT,CASSLASTDTQYF
TRBV2,TRBJ1-2,-,-,TGTGCCAGCAGACCTGGACAGACCCTCTACACCTTC,CASRPGQTLYTF
TRBV4-1,TRBJ1-3,-,-,TGCGCCAGCAGCCAAGCGAAGGGGTTCTCTGGAAACACCATATATTTT,CASSQAKGFSGNTIYF
TRBV7-8,TRBJ2-2,-,-,TGTGCCAGCCTCGTACAGTCGAACACCGGGGAGCTGTTTTTT,CASLVQSNTGELFF
TRBV5-6,TRBJ2-7,-,-,TGTGCCAGCAGCTTGGAACCGGGGGAGCAGTACTTC,CASSLEPGEQYF
TRBV18,TRBJ1-5,-,-,TGTGCCAGCTCACCACCCGGGTTGCCTAGCAATCAGCCCCAGCATTTT,CASSPPGLPSNQPQHF
TRBV6-4,TRBJ1-2,-,-,TGTGCCAGCAGGGACCCTTCTAACTATGGCTACACCTTC,CASRDPSNYGYTF